A selection of T cell receptor beta chains follows, all from one sample in a study of blood T cell repertoires in COVID-19. Libraries were prepared by immunoSEQ multiplex PCR; TCRdb keeps only in-frame clonotypes and omits some of them. The sample lists roughly 200,000 clones; roughly 88% were seen once. The sample taken for sequencing was peripheral blood. These receptors were collected from a man in his forties or fifties with acute or convalescent COVID-19. CDR3s include the opening cysteine and the closing phenylalanine or tryptophan. Fields, in order: D gene, V gene, J gene, clone size, CDR3 protein, CDR3 DNA. The D gene is left open where the match is weak. For some rows the clone size is stated as once, few or many, or as a class when expanded; others skip it.

>TRBD2|TRBV18|TRBJ2-1|.
CASSPRGAGGEQFF
TGTGCCAGCTCACCACGCGGAGCGGGAGGGGAACAGTTCTTC
>.|TRBV7-9|TRBJ1-4|.
CASSLATVTTNEKLFF
TGTGCCAGCAGCTTAGCGACAGTTACAACTAATGAAAAACTGTTTTTT
>TRBD1|TRBV19|TRBJ2-5|.
CASSIGTGKETQYF
TGTGCCAGTAGTATAGGGACAGGGAAGGAGACCCAGTACTTC
>TRBD2|TRBV19|TRBJ2-1|.
CASTQGTSGNNEQFF
TGTGCCAGTACTCAAGGGACTAGCGGCAACAATGAGCAGTTCTTC
>.|TRBV2|TRBJ2-1|.
CASSKSSLSGRANEQFF
TGTGCCAGCAGTAAAAGTTCGCTGAGCGGTAGGGCCAATGAGCAGTTCTTC
>.|TRBV4-2|TRBJ2-7|.
CASSQERAVAYEQYF
TGTGCCAGCAGCCAAGAGCGGGCAGTGGCCTACGAGCAGTACTTC
>.|TRBV5-6|TRBJ1-4|.
CASSLNLGRLREKLFF
TGTGCCAGCAGCTTGAATTTAGGGAGGTTACGGGAAAAACTGTTTTTT
>.|TRBV28|TRBJ1-2|.
CASSSTTANYGYTF
TGTGCCAGCAGTTCCACGACAGCCAACTATGGCTACACCTTC
>TRBD1|TRBV7-8|TRBJ2-1|.
CASSSPGQGYNEQFF
TGTGCCAGCAGCTCGCCGGGACAGGGATACAATGAGCAGTTCTTC
>TRBD2|TRBV7-3|TRBJ2-3|.
CASSLSLAGGDTQYF
TGTGCCAGCAGCTTATCCCTAGCGGGAGGAGATACGCAGTATTTT
>.|TRBV19|TRBJ2-7|.
CASSPGLSPSYEQYF
TGTGCCAGTAGTCCGGGTCTTTCGCCCTCCTACGAGCAGTACTTC
>.|TRBV5-1|TRBJ2-7|once
CASSLRVGDTRYEQYF
TGCGCCAGCAGCTTAAGGGTCGGGGACACCCGATACGAGCAGTACTTC
>.|TRBV19|TRBJ2-4|few
CASSGELKNIQYF
TGTGCCAGTAGCGGGGAGTTAAAAAACATTCAGTACTTC
>TRBD1|TRBV6-5|TRBJ1-2|.
CASSRDQGAGGYTF
TGTGCCAGCAGTCGCGATCAGGGGGCTGGTGGCTACACCTTC
>TRBD1|TRBV7-7|TRBJ2-2|.
CASSSRTGGTGELFF
TGTGCCAGCAGCTCCCGGACAGGGGGCACCGGGGAGCTGTTTTTT
>.|TRBV6-5|TRBJ2-3|.
CASRRRQYEADTQYF
TGTGCCAGCAGGAGACGGCAGTACGAGGCAGATACGCAGTATTTT
>.|TRBV11-2|TRBJ2-7|.
CASSLGQFPYEQYF
TGTGCCAGCAGCTTAGGACAATTCCCCTACGAGCAGTACTTC
>TRBD2|TRBV5-4|TRBJ2-5|.
CASSLELAGVGQETQYF
TGTGCCAGCAGCTTGGAGCTAGCGGGAGTGGGCCAAGAGACCCAGTACTTC
>.|TRBV5-4|TRBJ1-2|.
CASSSQATDYGYTF
TGTGCCAGCAGCTCTCAGGCCACGGACTATGGCTACACCTTC
>TRBD1|TRBV2|TRBJ1-2|.
CASTRGGQGLDYTF
TGTGCCAGCACCAGAGGAGGACAGGGGTTAGACTACACCTTC
>TRBD2|TRBV19|TRBJ2-2|.
CASSFKRGLAGGNTGELFF
TGTGCCAGTAGTTTCAAAAGGGGACTAGCGGGAGGGAACACCGGGGAGCTGTTTTTT
>TRBD2|TRBV20-1|TRBJ2-3|.
CSASLASGSTDTQYF
TGCAGTGCTAGTCTGGCTAGCGGGAGTACAGATACGCAGTATTTT
>TRBD2|TRBV6-5|TRBJ2-3|few
CASNGLAESDTQYF
TGTGCCAGCAATGGACTAGCGGAGTCAGATACGCAGTATTTT
>.|TRBV11-2|TRBJ1-1|.
CASSPTINTEAFF
TGTGCCAGCAGTCCCACTATAAACACTGAAGCTTTCTTT
>.|TRBV19|TRBJ2-6|.
CASSPDRTSGANVLTF
TGTGCCAGTAGTCCTGACAGGACCTCTGGGGCCAACGTCCTGACTTTC
>TRBD1|TRBV6-4|TRBJ1-1|.
CASSEDRDNTEAFF
TGTGCCAGCAGTGAGGACAGGGATAACACTGAAGCTTTCTTT
>.|TRBV5-4|TRBJ1-3|.
CASSLRGTGNTIYF
TGTGCCAGCAGCTTGCGAGGGACTGGAAACACCATATATTTT
>.|TRBV9|TRBJ2-1|.
CASSLRDYNEQFF
TGTGCCAGCAGCCTACGCGACTACAATGAGCAGTTCTTC
>.|TRBV18|TRBJ1-2|few
CASSPTANYGYTF
TGTGCCAGCTCACCGACAGCTAACTATGGCTACACCTTC
>.|TRBV9|TRBJ1-6|.
CASSADTGSPLHF
TGTGCCAGCAGCGCCGACACTGGTTCACCCCTCCACTTT
>.|TRBV6-1|TRBJ2-1|.
CASSEARGNSYNEQFF
TGTGCCAGCAGTGAAGCCCGGGGAAACTCCTACAATGAGCAGTTCTTC
>.|TRBV6-5|TRBJ2-2|.
CASSYSTQNTGELFF
TGTGCCAGCAGTTACTCGACACAGAACACCGGGGAGCTGTTTTTT
>TRBD1|TRBV10-3|TRBJ2-5|.
CAISPTGQGASETQYF
TGTGCCATCAGCCCCACTGGACAGGGGGCTTCGGAGACCCAGTACTTC
>.|TRBV29-1|TRBJ2-3|.
CSAGGGGTDTQYF
TGCAGCGCTGGTGGCGGGGGCACAGATACGCAGTATTTT
>TRBD2|TRBV5-5|TRBJ2-7|once
CASSLDSGIVYEQYF
TGTGCCAGCAGCTTGGATAGCGGGATTGTCTACGAGCAGTACTTC
>TRBD2|TRBV27|TRBJ2-1|.
CASTWGSGNSYNEQFF
TGTGCCAGCACCTGGGGTAGCGGGAATTCCTACAATGAGCAGTTCTTC
>.|TRBV6-5|TRBJ1-1|.
CASSYSTTQRNTEAFF
TGTGCCAGCAGTTACTCGACTACGCAGAGAAACACTGAAGCTTTCTTT
>TRBD1|TRBV13|TRBJ1-3|.
CASSPGTASGNTIYF
TGTGCCAGCAGCCCCGGGACAGCATCTGGAAACACCATATATTTT
>TRBD2|TRBV24-1|TRBJ2-5|.
CATSSGRAIAETQYF
TGTGCCACCAGTAGCGGGAGGGCCATTGCAGAGACCCAGTACTTC
>.|TRBV6-5|TRBJ1-4|.
CASSYTEIRGEKLFF
TGTGCCAGCAGTTACACAGAGATCCGGGGGGAAAAACTGTTTTTT
>.|TRBV6-5|TRBJ1-6|.
CASSYLDAVRAPLHF
TGTGCCAGCAGTTACCTGGACGCCGTCAGGGCACCCCTCCACTTT
>.|TRBV12-5|TRBJ1-5|.
CASGLVGAGQPQHF
TGTGCTAGTGGTTTGGTAGGGGCCGGGCAGCCCCAGCATTTT
>.|TRBV5-1|TRBJ1-5|.
CASSIGAGASNQPQHF
TGCGCCAGCAGCATTGGAGCTGGGGCCAGCAATCAGCCCCAGCATTTT
>.|TRBV10-3|TRBJ1-6|.
CAISVDAGENSPLHF
TGTGCCATCAGTGTTGACGCAGGGGAAAATTCACCCCTCCACTTT
>TRBD1|TRBV7-2|TRBJ1-2|.
CASSLPGQDYGYTF
TGTGCCAGCAGCTTGCCGGGACAGGACTATGGCTACACCTTC
>.|TRBV25-1|TRBJ1-1|once
CASTGLSVNTEAFF
TGTGCCAGCACTGGTTTGAGTGTGAACACTGAAGCTTTCTTT
>TRBD2|TRBV24-1|TRBJ2-7|.
CATSASDFIGTSGHPYEQYF
TGTGCCACCAGTGCCTCTGATTTTATTGGGACTAGCGGTCATCCCTACGAGCAGTACTTC